The 3 T cell receptor beta chains below were found in one sample sequenced in a study of neoadjuvant anti-PD-1 for oral cavity cancer (TCRdb year 2021). The time point tag for this specimen amounts to: before neoadjuvant nivolumab. Library preparation employed the immunoSEQ multiplex PCR assay. This is the immuneACCESS table as TCRdb keeps it, with only in-frame sequences that have V and J called. A part of the clones is gone; compared with another copy, unresolved V genes explain less than half, and the rest is unexplained. Counted in this sample were some 17,000 clones; 65% to 75% of them appeared once. Clones ranked in the top ten supply around 2.6% of the sample. The starting material was PBMCs, obtained before nivolumab (anti-PD-1) treatment. These receptor sequences come from a person aged 40 to 85 with oral cavity squamous cell carcinoma.

The chain has TRBV7-8 and TRBJ1-5; unclear D gene. The CDR3 consists of 12 residues. Trimming cost V 7 bases and J 9 bases, with 13 bases left between them. The germline gives CDR1 SGHVS, CDR2 FQNEAQ. This CDR3 reads CASTVGDAPQHF. The CDR3 bases are TGTGCCAGCACCGTCGGGGATGCGCCCCAGCATTTT.

The chain combines TRBV30 with TRBJ2-4, with TRBD1 as a possible D gene (5 bases). Germline CDR1 and CDR2: GTSNPN and SVGIG (reference sequence). The CDR3 extends over 14 amino acids. The ends were cut back, 2 bases at V and 0 bases at J, with 8 bases in the middle. In nucleotides, the CDR3 is TGTGCCTGGAGTAGGGGTGAAGCCAAAAACATTCAGTACTTC. Amino acids: CAWSRGEAKNIQYF. Filled out from reference TRBV30 and TRBJ2-4, the complete variable domain reads SQTIHQWPATLVQPVGSPLSLECTVEGTSNPNLYWYRQAAGRGLQLLFYSVGIGQISSEVPQNLSASRPQDRQFILSSKKLLLSDSGFYLCAWSRGEAKNIQYFGAGTRLSVL.

The chain employs TRBV11-2 and TRBJ2-7; TRBD1 matches 8 bases. J lost 6 bases, V lost 3 bases, and 7 bases had no gene match. Germline CDR1 is SGHAT and CDR2 is FQNNGV. This CDR3 is 14 amino acids long. CDR3 DNA: TGTGCCAGCAGCTTCGGGCAGGGGGCGAGCGAGCAGTACTTC. This translates into CASSFGQGASEQYF.